The rows below give T cell receptor beta chains drawn from one sample of a study of graft-versus-host responses after intestinal transplantation. The data were produced by immunoSEQ multiplex PCR, yet TCRdb's version contains in-frame clones alone and is incomplete. The table shows approximately 88,000 clones, with 85% to 95% occurring only once. These receptors lack a known antigen. The specimen comprised unstimulated CD4+ T cells sorted from spleen or lymph node cells, sampled before transplant. These TCRs come from a human donor who was the organ donor for an intestinal transplant. Both conserved end residues are part of each CDR3. D genes are given only for firm matches. Rows give clone size only sometimes, using once, few, many, or a class for an expanded clone.

V gene	D gene	CDR3 length	J gene	clone size	CDR3 protein	CDR3 DNA
TRBV5-1	-	14	TRBJ1-1	-	CASSLDGGRTEAFF	TGCGCCAGCAGCTTGGATGGGGGGCGCACTGAAGCTTTCTTT
TRBV6-5	-	13	TRBJ1-1	-	CASSFDRNTEAFF	TGTGCCAGCAGTTTTGACAGGAACACTGAAGCTTTCTTT
TRBV9	-	15	TRBJ2-1	-	CASSVGGLGRNEQFF	TGTGCCAGCAGCGTAGGGGGGCTGGGACGCAATGAGCAGTTCTTC
TRBV7-9	-	14	TRBJ1-1	-	CASSQINRNEEAFF	TGTGCCAGCAGCCAAATAAACAGAAACGAGGAAGCCTTCTTT
TRBV5-1	-	13	TRBJ2-3	-	CASRLGDGDTQYF	TGCGCCAGCAGGCTGGGGGATGGGGATACGCAGTATTTT
TRBV7-2	-	13	TRBJ2-5	-	CASSSGAPTPQYF	TGTGCCAGCAGCTCCGGGGCTCCAACTCCCCAGTACTTC
TRBV5-5	-	14	TRBJ1-5	-	CASSLAWSNQPQHF	TGTGCCAGCAGCTTGGCCTGGAGCAATCAGCCCCAGCATTTT
TRBV9	TRBD2	15	TRBJ2-3	-	CASSVGAGGSDTQYF	TGTGCCAGCAGCGTAGGAGCGGGGGGTTCAGATACGCAGTATTTT
TRBV19	-	14	TRBJ1-5	-	CASMGPMGNQPQHF	TGTGCCAGTATGGGGCCCATGGGCAATCAGCCCCAGCATTTT
TRBV19	-	14	TRBJ1-1	-	CASSTRQVPGEAFF	TGTGCCAGTAGTACACGACAGGTCCCTGGGGAAGCTTTCTTT
TRBV5-1	-	16	TRBJ1-4	-	CASSTLPGSTNEKLFF	TGCGCCAGCAGCACCCTTCCGGGGTCGACTAATGAAAAACTGTTTTTT
TRBV7-2	-	15	TRBJ1-6	-	CASSARDRGNSPLHF	TGTGCCAGCAGCGCCCGGGACCGGGGTAATTCACCCCTCCACTTT
TRBV6-4	-	13	TRBJ2-7	-	CASSDESGGEQYF	TGTGCCAGCAGTGATGAGTCGGGCGGCGAGCAGTACTTC
TRBV5-1	-	14	TRBJ2-7	once	CASSPEDGSYEQYF	TGCGCCAGCAGCCCAGAGGACGGATCCTACGAGCAGTACTTC
TRBV11-3	-	14	TRBJ2-7	-	CASSLDGLTYEQYF	TGTGCCAGCAGCTTAGACGGTTTAACCTACGAGCAGTACTTC
TRBV14	TRBD1	14	TRBJ1-1	-	CASSYRGEGTEAFF	TGTGCCAGCAGCTACAGGGGCGAAGGGACTGAAGCTTTCTTT
TRBV5-6	TRBD2	17	TRBJ2-3	-	CASSLGPSGGARDTQYF	TGTGCCAGCAGCCTGGGGCCTAGCGGGGGGGCAAGGGATACGCAGTATTTT
TRBV19	-	17	TRBJ2-6	-	CASSSSGTDSGANVLTF	TGTGCCAGTAGTTCCTCCGGGACCGACTCTGGGGCCAACGTCCTGACTTTC
TRBV18	-	13	TRBJ2-5	-	CASSPRPQETQYF	TGTGCCAGCTCACCACGCCCCCAAGAGACCCAGTACTTC
TRBV10-3	TRBD2	14	TRBJ2-7	-	CAISEAGGSYEQYF	TGTGCCATCAGTGAGGCGGGGGGCTCCTACGAGCAGTACTTC
TRBV2	-	13	TRBJ1-4	-	CATGRSTNEKLFF	TGTGCCACCGGACGGTCAACTAATGAAAAACTGTTTTTT
TRBV25-1	-	11	TRBJ2-7	-	CASSERYEQYF	TGTGCCAGCAGTGAACGTTACGAGCAGTACTTC
TRBV12-5	TRBD1	16	TRBJ1-3	-	CASGLGQGVSGNTIYF	TGTGCTAGTGGTTTGGGGCAGGGGGTATCTGGAAACACCATATATTTT
TRBV7-2	-	17	TRBJ2-1	-	CASSLVLTGTGDNEQFF	TGTGCCAGCAGCTTAGTACTAACCGGGACTGGAGACAATGAGCAGTTCTTC
TRBV6-1	TRBD2	16	TRBJ2-5	-	CASSEFQRGGRETQYF	TGTGCCAGCAGTGAATTCCAGCGGGGGGGCCGGGAGACCCAGTACTTC
TRBV5-1	-	14	TRBJ2-3	-	CASSFTPQADTQYF	TGCGCCAGCAGCTTTACTCCCCAAGCGGATACGCAGTATTTT
TRBV18	-	15	TRBJ2-2	-	CASSPGQLNTGELFF	TGTGCCAGCTCACCAGGACAATTGAACACCGGGGAGCTGTTTTTT
TRBV10-2	-	16	TRBJ2-2	few	CASRAGQTALSGELFF	TGCGCCAGCAGGGCGGGACAGACGGCTTTATCCGGGGAGCTGTTTTTT
TRBV7-7	-	14	TRBJ1-2	-	CASSLLPSNYGYTF	TGTGCCAGCAGCTTACTGCCCAGTAACTATGGCTACACCTTC
TRBV4-1	-	15	TRBJ1-1	-	CASSQEVSEFEEAFF	TGCGCCAGCAGCCAAGAAGTCAGCGAGTTTGAAGAAGCTTTCTTT
TRBV19	-	10	TRBJ2-7	once	CVLGPYEQYF	TGTGTCCTGGGCCCGTACGAGCAGTACTTC
TRBV11-2	TRBD1	15	TRBJ1-1	-	CASSFDRVGGTEAFF	TGTGCCAGCAGCTTCGACAGGGTTGGCGGCACTGAAGCTTTCTTT
TRBV5-1	TRBD1	15	TRBJ1-4	-	CASSGRQGVGEKLFF	TGCGCCAGCAGCGGGAGACAGGGTGTAGGGGAAAAACTGTTTTTT
TRBV6-1	TRBD1	15	TRBJ2-7	-	CASSERGQGYLEQYF	TGTGCCAGCAGTGAAAGGGGGCAGGGGTATCTCGAGCAGTACTTC
TRBV14	TRBD2	17	TRBJ2-2	-	CASSQGIAGANTGELFF	TGTGCCAGCAGCCAAGGGATAGCGGGAGCGAACACCGGGGAGCTGTTTTTT
TRBV7-2	-	14	TRBJ1-1	-	CASRMVGGNTEAFF	TGTGCCAGCAGGATGGTCGGGGGGAACACTGAAGCTTTCTTT
TRBV7-9	-	16	TRBJ1-5	once	CASSLDPGSGNQPQHF	TGTGCCAGCAGCTTAGACCCGGGTTCGGGCAATCAGCCCCAGCATTTT
TRBV5-3	-	14	TRBJ1-6	-	CARSLVGRNSPLHF	TGTGCCAGAAGCTTGGTTGGGAGAAATTCACCCCTCCACTTT
TRBV5-1	-	13	TRBJ2-3	-	CASTEVGTDTQYF	TGCGCCAGCACGGAGGTGGGCACAGATACGCAGTATTTT
TRBV7-2	TRBD1	15	TRBJ2-7	-	CASSPGGLQRYEQYF	TGTGCCAGCAGCCCAGGGGGCTTACAGCGCTACGAGCAGTACTTC
TRBV18	-	12	TRBJ1-5	-	CASSLYNQPQHF	TGTGCCAGCTCCCTGTATAATCAGCCCCAGCATTTT
TRBV5-6	-	14	TRBJ2-2	few	CASSFLGNTGELFF	TGTGCCAGCAGCTTTCTGGGGAACACCGGGGAGCTGTTTTTT
TRBV6-1	-	13	TRBJ1-1	-	CASREGINTEAFF	TGTGCCAGCAGGGAGGGGATTAACACTGAAGCTTTCTTT
TRBV5-4	-	15	TRBJ2-1	-	CASSLWGSSYNEQFF	TGTGCCAGCAGCTTGTGGGGGAGCTCCTACAATGAGCAGTTCTTC
TRBV18	-	13	TRBJ2-7	-	CASSPIFQDEQYF	TGTGCCAGCTCACCTATATTCCAGGACGAGCAGTACTTC
TRBV4-3	-	16	TRBJ1-1	-	CASSQDLWSGNTEAFF	TGCGCCAGCAGCCAAGATCTCTGGAGCGGGAACACTGAAGCTTTCTTT
TRBV29-1	-	13	TRBJ2-2	-	CSVTRVGTGELFF	TGCAGCGTTACCAGGGTTGGCACCGGGGAGCTGTTTTTT
TRBV2	-	15	TRBJ2-1	-	CASSVQGSSYNEQFF	TGTGCCAGCAGTGTGCAGGGCAGCTCCTACAATGAGCAGTTCTTC
TRBV28	-	20	TRBJ1-5	-	CASSFSSWRDGYTIGEPQHF	TGTGCCAGCAGTTTTAGTTCTTGGCGGGACGGATATACAATTGGTGAGCCCCAGCATTTT
TRBV21-1	-	17	TRBJ1-2	-	CASSKPSRRADNYGYTF	TGTGCCAGCAGCAAACCTTCCCGGCGGGCGGATAACTATGGCTACACCTTC
TRBV7-9	TRBD1	15	TRBJ2-5	-	CASSPGDRGPETQYF	TGTGCCAGCAGCCCCGGGGACAGGGGACCGGAGACCCAGTACTTC
TRBV6-1	TRBD1	15	TRBJ1-1	-	CASSGQGAQNTEAFF	TGTGCCAGCAGTGGACAGGGGGCGCAGAACACTGAAGCTTTCTTT
TRBV9	-	17	TRBJ2-2	-	CASSVVSTPGNTGELFF	TGTGCCAGCAGCGTAGTCTCAACCCCCGGGAACACCGGGGAGCTGTTTTTT
TRBV27	-	14	TRBJ1-5	-	CAGSSQYSNQPQHF	TGTGCCGGCAGTTCCCAATATAGCAATCAGCCCCAGCATTTT
TRBV6-5	-	15	TRBJ1-2	-	CASSYGDGYLGGYTF	TGTGCCAGCAGTTATGGAGACGGTTATTTGGGGGGCTACACCTTC